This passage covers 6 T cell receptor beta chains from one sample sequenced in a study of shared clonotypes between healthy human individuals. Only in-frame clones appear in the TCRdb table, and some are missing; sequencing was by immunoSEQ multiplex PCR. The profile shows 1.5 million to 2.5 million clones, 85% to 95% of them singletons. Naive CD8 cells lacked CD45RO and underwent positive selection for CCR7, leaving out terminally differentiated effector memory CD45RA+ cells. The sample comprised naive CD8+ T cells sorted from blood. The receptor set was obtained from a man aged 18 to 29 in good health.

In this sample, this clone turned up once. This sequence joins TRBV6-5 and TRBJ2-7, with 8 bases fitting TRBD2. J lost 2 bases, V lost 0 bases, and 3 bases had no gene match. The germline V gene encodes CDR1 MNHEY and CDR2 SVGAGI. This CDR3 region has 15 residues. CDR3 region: CASSYSLGRAYEQYF. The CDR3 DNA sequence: TGTGCCAGCAGTTACTCGCTCGGGAGGGCCTACGAGCAGTACTTC.

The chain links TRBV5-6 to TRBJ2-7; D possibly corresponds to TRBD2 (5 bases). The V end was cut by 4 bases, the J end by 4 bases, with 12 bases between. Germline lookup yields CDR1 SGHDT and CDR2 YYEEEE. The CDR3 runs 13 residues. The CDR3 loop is CASSSTLVYEQYF. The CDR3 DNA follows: TGTGCCAGCAGCAGTACACTAGTTTACGAGCAGTACTTC.

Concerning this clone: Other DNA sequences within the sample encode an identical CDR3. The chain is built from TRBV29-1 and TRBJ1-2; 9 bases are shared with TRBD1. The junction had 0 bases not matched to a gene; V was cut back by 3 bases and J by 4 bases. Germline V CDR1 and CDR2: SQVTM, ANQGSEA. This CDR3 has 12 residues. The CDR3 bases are TGCAGCGTTGAGGGACAGGGCTATGGCTACACCTTC. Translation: CSVEGQGYGYTF. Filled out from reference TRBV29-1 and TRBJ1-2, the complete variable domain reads SAVISQKPSRDICQRGTSLTIQCQVDSQVTMMFWYRQQPGQSLTLIATANQGSEATYESGFVIDKFPISRPNLTFSTLTVSNMSPEDSSIYLCSVEGQGYGYTFGSGTRLTVV.

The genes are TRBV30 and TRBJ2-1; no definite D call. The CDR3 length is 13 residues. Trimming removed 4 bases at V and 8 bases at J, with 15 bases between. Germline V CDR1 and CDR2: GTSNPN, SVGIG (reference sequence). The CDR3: CAWTDGLHYEQFF. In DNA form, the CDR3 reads TGTGCCTGGACCGACGGTCTCCACTATGAGCAGTTCTTC.

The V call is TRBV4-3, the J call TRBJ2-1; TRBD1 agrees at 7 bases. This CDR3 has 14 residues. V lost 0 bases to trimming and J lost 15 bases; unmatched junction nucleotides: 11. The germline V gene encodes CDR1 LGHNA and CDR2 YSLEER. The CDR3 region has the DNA TGCGCCAGCAGCCAAGATCGGTGGCAGGGGGACATGTTCTTC. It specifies CASSQDRWQGDMFF.

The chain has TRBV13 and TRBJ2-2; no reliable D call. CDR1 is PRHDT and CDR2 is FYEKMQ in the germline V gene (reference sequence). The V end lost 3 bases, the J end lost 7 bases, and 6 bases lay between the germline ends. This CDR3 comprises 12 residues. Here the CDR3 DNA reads TGTGCCAGCAGCTTCATGGGCGGGGAGCTGTTTTTT. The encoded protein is CASSFMGGELFF.